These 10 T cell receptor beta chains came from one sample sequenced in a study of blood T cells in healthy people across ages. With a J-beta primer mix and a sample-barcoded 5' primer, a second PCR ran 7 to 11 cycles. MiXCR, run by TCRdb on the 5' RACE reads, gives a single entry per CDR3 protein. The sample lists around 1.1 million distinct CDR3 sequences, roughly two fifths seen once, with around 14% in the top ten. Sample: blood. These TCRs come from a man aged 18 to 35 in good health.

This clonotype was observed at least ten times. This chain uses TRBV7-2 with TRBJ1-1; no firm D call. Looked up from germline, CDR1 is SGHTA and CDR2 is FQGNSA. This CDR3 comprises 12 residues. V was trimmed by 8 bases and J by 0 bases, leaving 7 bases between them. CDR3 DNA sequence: TGTGCCAGCGGTTTCATGAACACTGAAGCTTTCTTT. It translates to CASGFMNTEAFF.

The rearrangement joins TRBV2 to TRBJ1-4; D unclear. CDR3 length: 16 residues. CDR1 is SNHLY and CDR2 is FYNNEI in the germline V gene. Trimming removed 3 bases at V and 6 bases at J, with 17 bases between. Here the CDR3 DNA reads TGTGCCAGCAGTGATCCCAGGAGAATGTTCGATGAAAAACTGTTTTTT. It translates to CASSDPRRMFDEKLFF.

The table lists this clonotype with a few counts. The CDR3 loop is CASRHQDRVSDGEQFF. CDR3 coding DNA: TGTGCCAGCCGACACCAGGACAGGGTTAGTGATGGTGAGCAGTTCTTC. The chain joins TRBV13 to TRBJ2-1, with 8 bases fitting TRBD1. CDR3 length equals 16 residues. The germline gives CDR1 PRHDT, CDR2 FYEKMQ (reference sequence). The trim removed 8 bases at V and 9 bases at J, leaving 18 bases unmatched.

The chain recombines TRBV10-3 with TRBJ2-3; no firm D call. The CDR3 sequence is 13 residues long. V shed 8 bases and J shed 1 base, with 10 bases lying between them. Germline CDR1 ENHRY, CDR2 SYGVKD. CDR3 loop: CAIGPAGTDTQYF. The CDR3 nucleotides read TGTGCCATCGGGCCGGCAGGCACAGATACGCAGTATTTT.

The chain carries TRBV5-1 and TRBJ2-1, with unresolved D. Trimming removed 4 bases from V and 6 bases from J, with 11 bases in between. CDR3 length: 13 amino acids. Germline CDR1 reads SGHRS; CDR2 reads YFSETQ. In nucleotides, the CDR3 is TGCGCCAGCAGCGTTGGGTCTCTCAATGAGCAGTTCTTC. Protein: CASSVGSLNEQFF. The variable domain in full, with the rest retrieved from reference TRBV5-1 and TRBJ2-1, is KAGVTQTPRYLIKTRGQQVTLSCSPISGHRSVSWYQQTPGQGLQFLFEYFSETQRNKGNFPGRFSGRQFSNSRSEMNVSTLELGDSALYLCASSVGSLNEQFFGPGTRLTVL.

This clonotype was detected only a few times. Here the CDR3 DNA reads TGTGCCAGCAGCTCCCGGACAGGGGAATCCTACAATGAGCAGTACTTC. As protein: CASSSRTGESYNEQYF. The rearrangement joins TRBV9 to TRBJ2-1, with TRBD1 matching over 9 bases. TRBJ2-7 matches the DNA end more closely, so the J call is doubtful. This CDR3 has 16 amino acids. Germline loops: CDR1 SGDLS, CDR2 YYNGEE.

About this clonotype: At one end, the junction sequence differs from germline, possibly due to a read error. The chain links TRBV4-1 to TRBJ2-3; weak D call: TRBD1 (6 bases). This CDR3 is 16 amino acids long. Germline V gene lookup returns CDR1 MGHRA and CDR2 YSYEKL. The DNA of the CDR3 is TGCGCCAGCAGCCAAGGCGGGTTGACAGGCACGGATACGCAGTATTTT. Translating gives CASSQGGLTGTDTQYF.

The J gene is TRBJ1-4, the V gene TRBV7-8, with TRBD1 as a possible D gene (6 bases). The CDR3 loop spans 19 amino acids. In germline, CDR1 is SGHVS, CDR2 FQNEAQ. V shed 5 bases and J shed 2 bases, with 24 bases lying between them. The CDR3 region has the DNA TGTGCCAGCAGCGGGGACGGGACACACTTCTGGGGGACTAATGAAAAACTGTTTTTT. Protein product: CASSGDGTHFWGTNEKLFF. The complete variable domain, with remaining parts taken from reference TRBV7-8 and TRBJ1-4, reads GAGVSQSPRYKVAKRGQDVALRCDPISGHVSLFWYQQALGQGPEFLTYFQNEAQLDKSGLPSDRFFAERPEGSVSTLKIQRTQQEDSAVYLCASSGDGTHFWGTNEKLFFGSGTQLSVL.

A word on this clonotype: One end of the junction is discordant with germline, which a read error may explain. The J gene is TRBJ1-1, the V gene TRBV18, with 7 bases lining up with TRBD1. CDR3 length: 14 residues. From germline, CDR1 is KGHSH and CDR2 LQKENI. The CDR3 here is CASSDTGADTEAFF. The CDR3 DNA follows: TGCGCCAGCTCAGATACAGGGGCCGACACTGAAGCTTTCTTT.

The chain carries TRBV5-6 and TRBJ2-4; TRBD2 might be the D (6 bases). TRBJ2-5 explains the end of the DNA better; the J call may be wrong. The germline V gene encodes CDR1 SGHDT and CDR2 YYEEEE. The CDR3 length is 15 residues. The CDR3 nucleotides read TGTGCCAGCAGCTTGGAGGGACTGCCCCAAGAGACCCAGTACTTC. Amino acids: CASSLEGLPQETQYF.